The clone carrying this TCR beta chain was found a few times. Its antigen is unknown. Primers: 60 Vbeta forward and 13 Jbeta reverse. Profiling relied on immunoSEQ multiplex PCR, and the TCRdb table lists in-frame clones only, not all of them. The sample lists around 120,000 clones; 81% were seen once. This specimen comes from a study of cytomegalovirus exposure and HLA in healthy donors. Study results and caveats: Earlier analysis looked at TCR beta V segments, and most were productive about 87% or about 30% of the time. Researchers left out some V segments, among them TRBV6-2 and TRBV6-3, as indistinguishable.

CDR3 length: 11 amino acids. Trimming removed 3 bases from V and 4 bases from J, with 3 bases in between. CDR1 is MDHEN, CDR2 SYDVKM, per germline. V usage is TRBV28 and J usage is TRBJ2-5; no clear D gene. The sequencing input was PBMCs. The sequence was collected from a man aged 18 to 29 in good health and CMV-seronegative. CDR3 protein: CASSFRETQYF. In DNA, the CDR3 is TGTGCCAGCAGTTTTAGAGAGACCCAGTACTTC.